The source of this T cell receptor (beta chain) is a study of response to subunit inactivated influenza vaccine. General observations from the study: Few additional T cells are recruited per seasonal influenza vaccination, authors suggested.

CDR1 and CDR2 (germline): SGHTA, FQGNSA. This CDR3 has 15 residues. Trimming took off 2 bases at V and 3 bases at J, with 11 bases between the two ends. TCRdb reprocessed the RT-PCR reads with MiXCR, giving one entry per CDR3 protein. The table lists under 550,000 distinct CDR3 sequences, 7.5% to 8.5% of them singletons. Many counts were recorded for this clonotype. Its antigen is still unknown. The sequencing used PBMCs from blood, collected less than 30 months after vaccination. V usage is TRBV7-2 and J usage is TRBJ1-5; D remains ambiguous. The sequence was collected from a man aged 50 to 75 who received an inactivated influenza vaccine. The CDR3 nucleotides read TGTGCCAGCAGCTTATTTGGGGTCCTCAATCAGCCCCAGCATTTT. Translating gives CASSLFGVLNQPQHF.